The present entry profiles one TCR beta chain with its context. Its antigen is unknown. This entry comes from a study of cytomegalovirus exposure and HLA in healthy donors. Trimming at V came to 6 bases and at J to 7 bases, leaving 9 bases not matched to a gene. The CDR3 spans 15 residues. The germline V gene encodes CDR1 MNHEY and CDR2 SVGAGI. Study-level results: Some public TCRs appeared in many individuals, while most sequences were rare. The classifier, whose performance was assessed in both the original and validation cohorts, reportedly diagnosed cytomegalovirus status with high specificity and sensitivity. When analyzed later, a missense DCLRE1C variant was found to be linked to TCR beta V- and J-gene trimming.

A multiplex PCR was run with 60 Vbeta primers and 13 Jbeta primers. In the original processing: Unique TCR beta chains numbered approximately 76 million in a later analysis, with roughly 10 million shared. TCRdb's copy holds only in-frame clones and misses some; the assay was immunoSEQ multiplex PCR. The V and J calls and the clone size are those of that table, but D and trimming were determined from the DNA. Among some 60,000 clones, about four fifths were seen once, and the ten largest hold around 1.7%. The gene calls are TRBV6-5 and TRBJ1-6; 7 bases fit TRBD1. This clonotype was sampled from a man aged 35 to 55 in good health and CMV-seronegative. The sample taken for sequencing was PBMCs. CDR3 bases: TGTGCCAGCAGGATAAGAGGGGGCGGGAATTCACCCCTCCACTTT. This encodes CASRIRGGGNSPLHF.